Below are 9 T cell receptor beta chains sequenced from a single sample in a study of cytomegalovirus exposure and HLA in healthy donors. The study ran its PCR with 60 Vbeta and 13 Jbeta primers. The method was immunoSEQ multiplex PCR; TCRdb's version includes in-frame clones alone and lacks a portion of them. The data contain around 170,000 clones, 65% to 90% of them singletons. Sequenced input: PBMCs. The receptor set was obtained from a man aged 35 to 55 in good health and CMV-seropositive.

This clone has a handful of counts. V usage is TRBV4-3 and J usage is TRBJ2-7; 7 bases are a match to TRBD2. After removal of 3 bases from V and 5 bases from J, the junction contained 7 bases not matched to a gene. The germline V gene encodes CDR1 LGHNA and CDR2 YSLEER. This CDR3 spans 14 amino acids. The CDR3 loop is CASSQQEGRDEQYF. The CDR3 coding sequence is TGCGCCAGCAGCCAGCAGGAAGGGAGGGACGAGCAGTACTTC.

The J gene is TRBJ1-1, the V gene TRBV2; the match to TRBD1 covers 9 bases. The CDR3 totals 15 residues. Germline V gene data show CDR1 as SNHLY and CDR2 as FYNNEI. The junction had 4 bases not matched to a gene; V was cut back by 4 bases and J by 1 base. The CDR3 DNA follows: TGTGCCAGCAGTGCGGACAGGGGATGGAACACTGAAGCTTTCTTT. Encoded protein: CASSADRGWNTEAFF.

This chain joins TRBV4-3 and TRBJ2-7; TRBD1 matches 7 bases. Per the germline V gene, CDR1 is LGHNA and CDR2 is YSLEER. J was trimmed by 2 bases and V by 4 bases; bases with no gene match: 5. The CDR3 sequence is 14 residues long. CDR3 protein: CASSRTTGPYEQYF. The DNA for the CDR3 is TGCGCCAGCAGCCGGACGACAGGGCCCTACGAGCAGTACTTC.

V gene TRBV27 combines with J gene TRBJ1-2; no definite D call. The CDR3 runs to 13 residues. Germline-derived CDR1 and CDR2 are MNHEY and SMNVEV (reference sequence). The V end lost 2 bases, the J end lost 2 bases, and 6 bases lay between the germline ends. The CDR3 reads CASSLGENYGYTF. The CDR3, as DNA: TGTGCCAGCAGTTTAGGGGAGAACTATGGCTACACCTTC.

The gene calls are TRBV5-1 and TRBJ2-1; D might be TRBD2 (5 bases). Germline-derived CDR1 and CDR2 are SGHRS and YFSETQ. This CDR3 spans 13 amino acids. V shed 3 bases and J shed 6 bases, with 10 bases lying between them. DNA of the CDR3: TGCGCCAGCAGCTCAACGGCGGGCAATGAGCAGTTCTTC. Residues: CASSSTAGNEQFF.

The chain is built from TRBV19 and TRBJ2-4; D is undetermined. This CDR3 has 16 residues. CDR1 and CDR2 from the germline V gene are LNHDA and SQIVND (reference sequence). Trimming shortened V by 4 bases and J by 0 bases, and 13 bases separated the two germline ends. The DNA for the CDR3 is TGTGCCAGTAGTAGTGATGGAGCTTTAGCCAAAAACATTCAGTACTTC. Protein: CASSSDGALAKNIQYF.

The chain joins TRBV7-3 to TRBJ1-2, with TRBD1 matching 7 bases. The V gene end was trimmed by 5 bases and the J gene end by 2 bases; junction bases not matched to a gene: 5. The CDR3 runs 14 residues. The germline CDR1 and CDR2 sequences are SGHTA and FQGTGA. In DNA form, the CDR3 reads TGTGCCAGCAGCCCCTCGGACAGGAACTATGGCTACACCTTC. Amino acids: CASSPSDRNYGYTF.

The rearrangement links TRBV7-2 to TRBJ2-7; D is possibly TRBD2 (7 bases). V was shortened by 3 bases and J by 1 base, with 16 bases between the two germline ends. Looked up from germline, CDR1 is SGHTA and CDR2 is FQGNSA. The CDR3 extends over 16 amino acids. CDR3: CASSLSGGAGSYEQYF. The CDR3 nucleotides are TGTGCCAGCAGCTTGAGTGGGGGGGCAGGGTCCTACGAGCAGTACTTC.

The chain links TRBV15 to TRBJ1-4; 9 bases match TRBD1. CDR3 length: 16 residues. J lost 7 bases, V lost 1 base, and 7 bases had no gene match. CDR1 is LNHNV, CDR2 YYDKDF, per germline (reference sequence). As DNA, the CDR3 is TGTGCCACCAGCAGAGGAGGACAGGGGAATAGTGAAAAACTGTTTTTT. Translating it yields CATSRGGQGNSEKLFF. Full variable domain (outside the CDR3, taken from reference TRBV15 and TRBJ1-4): DAMVIQNPRYQVTQFGKPVTLSCSQTLNHNVMYWYQQKSSQAPKLLFHYYDKDFNNEADTPDNFQSRRPNTSFCFLDIRSPGLGDTAMYLCATSRGGQGNSEKLFFGSGTQLSVL.